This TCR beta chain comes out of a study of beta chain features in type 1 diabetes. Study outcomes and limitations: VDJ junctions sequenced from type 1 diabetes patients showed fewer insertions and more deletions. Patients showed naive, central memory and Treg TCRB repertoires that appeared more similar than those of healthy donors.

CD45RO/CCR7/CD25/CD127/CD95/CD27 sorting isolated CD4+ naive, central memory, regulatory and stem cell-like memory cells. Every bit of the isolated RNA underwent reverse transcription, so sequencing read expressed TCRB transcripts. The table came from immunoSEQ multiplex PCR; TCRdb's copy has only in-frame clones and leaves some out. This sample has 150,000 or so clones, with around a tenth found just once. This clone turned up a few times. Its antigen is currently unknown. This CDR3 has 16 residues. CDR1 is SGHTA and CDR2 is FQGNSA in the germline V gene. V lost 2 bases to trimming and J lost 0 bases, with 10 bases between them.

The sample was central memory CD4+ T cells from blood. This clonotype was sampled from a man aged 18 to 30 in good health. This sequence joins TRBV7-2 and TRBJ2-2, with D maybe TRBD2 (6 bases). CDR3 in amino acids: CASSLLRDANTGELFF. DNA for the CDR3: TGTGCCAGCAGCTTACTGCGGGATGCGAACACCGGGGAGCTGTTTTTT.